This T cell receptor beta chain was obtained from a study of identical twins listed by TCRdb under 2016. Context from the whole study: To test whether fetal clonotypes persist, the study used deep sequencing on TCR alpha and beta repertoires from monozygotic twins, unrelated adults of various ages, and cord blood. Replicate twin experiments were performed at different times using different library preparation protocols to rule out contamination. The study at large found these results: A weaker excess of twin sharing was found in beta out-of-frame sequences because the signal-to-noise ratio was lowered by fewer shared sequences. Zero-insertion analyses could be partly confounded by invariant T cells such as MAIT and iNKT, though diverse VJ usage argued against such confounding for most clonotypes. In monozygotic twins, out-of-frame TCR alpha sharing was systematically underestimated by recombination models, although the models agreed with sharing between unrelated individuals. Compared with coincidental sharing between unrelated individuals, an excess of low generation-probability sequences was observed among out-of-frame TCR alpha sequences shared between twins. Abundant cord blood beta clonotypes had fewer insertions, young adult naive repertoires showed a similar but weaker trend, and memory repertoires showed no such trend. Conclusions relied on cross-sectional statistical analysis, since the same donors could not be followed over many years.

Every donor was a healthy Caucasian. Miltenyi CD45RO+ enrichment and human naive T-cell isolation kits were used to isolate memory (CD45RO+) and naive T cells from PBMC. This clonotype has ten or more counts. Its cognate antigen has yet to be identified. No base-level quality is on record; no much larger clone is a single base apart. The germline ends are 10 bases apart after V is trimmed by 4 bases and J by 3 bases. The CDR3 numbers 14 residues from cysteine through phenylalanine. Only the CDR3 DNA stays, 42 bases, in frame from base 1. The germline V gene specifies SGHVS as CDR1 and FQNEAQ as CDR2. Library prep was done by 5' RACE. The listed sequencing device is Illumina HiSeq 2000. Template switching added a universal primer binding site, and the final cDNA carried a unique molecular identifier that allowed TCR cDNA molecules to be counted accurately. First-strand cDNA for TCR alpha and beta chains was synthesized from specific primers in the conserved constant-segment region. Each cDNA library was double barcoded, with a SMART-Mk sample barcode plus Illumina barcodes, to control for contamination. TruSeq adapter sequences and Illumina sample barcodes were added in two successive PCR steps. Sequencing of the TCR alpha and beta cDNA libraries was done on the Illumina HiSeq platform using custom primers. Per the authors' processing: Unique molecular identifiers were extracted from raw reads with MiGEC, and CDR3 positions were determined with MiXCR. For each individual, recombination models were inferred using an EM algorithm with the repgenHMM and IGoR tools. The tcR package in R was used for shared clonotype analysis, with sharing normalized by the product of cloneset sizes. To study raw recombination without the effects of thymic and clonal selection, out-of-frame nonproductive sequences were analyzed. TCRdb reworked the public reads: Q25 trimming with fastp, MiXCR clone assembly, productive beta chains retained. Rows with a matching CDR3 protein are joined into one entry that keeps the most common DNA and genes. None of the V and J calls come from the authors' own analysis; TCRdb made them. Recorded for this sample are about 150,000 distinct CDR3 sequences; around 3.5% of them occurred a single time. The ten top clones hold 7% to 10% of the sample.

This clonotype was obtained from a young man in good health. The receptor chain draws on TRBV7-8 and TRBJ1-5, and perhaps TRBD1 as D gene, on 5 matching bases. Sequenced input: memory T cells sorted from blood. This specimen's cell subset or site label, per the study, means: CD45RO+ enriched T cells. The nucleotides are TGTGCCAGCAGCTCGCAGGGACCCAATCAGCCCCAGCATTTT. This sequence encodes CASSSQGPNQPQHF.